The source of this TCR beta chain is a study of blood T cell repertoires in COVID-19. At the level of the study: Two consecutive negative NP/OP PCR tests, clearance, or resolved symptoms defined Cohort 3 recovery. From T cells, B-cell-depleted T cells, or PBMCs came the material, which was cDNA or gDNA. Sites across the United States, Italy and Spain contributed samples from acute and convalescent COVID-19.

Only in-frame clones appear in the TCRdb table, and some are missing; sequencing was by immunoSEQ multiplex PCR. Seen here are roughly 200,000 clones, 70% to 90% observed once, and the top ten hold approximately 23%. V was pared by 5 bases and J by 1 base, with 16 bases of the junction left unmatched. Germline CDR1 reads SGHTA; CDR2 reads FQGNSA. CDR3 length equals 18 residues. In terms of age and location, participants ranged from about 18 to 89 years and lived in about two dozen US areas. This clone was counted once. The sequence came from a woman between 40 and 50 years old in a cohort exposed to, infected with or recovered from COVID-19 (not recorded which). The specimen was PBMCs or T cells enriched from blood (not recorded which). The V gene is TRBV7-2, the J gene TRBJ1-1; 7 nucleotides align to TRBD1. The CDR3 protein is CASSPGLGGKVANTEAFF. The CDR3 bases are TGTGCCAGCAGCCCCGGGCTAGGGGGCAAGGTTGCGAACACTGAAGCTTTCTTT.